This T cell receptor beta chain was observed in a study of cytomegalovirus exposure and HLA in healthy donors. Notes on the study in general: Reports indicated that the classifier achieved high specificity and sensitivity in diagnosing cytomegalovirus status.

In its sample, this clone was seen once. The antigen is undetermined. V was pared by 4 bases and J by 3 bases, with 8 bases between. Germline assignment: CDR1 SGHRS and CDR2 YFSETQ. The CDR3 has 12 residues. The PCR used 60 Vbeta and 13 Jbeta primers. This table comes from immunoSEQ multiplex PCR, and its TCRdb copy is limited to in-frame clones, with some not included. This table holds 83,000 or so clones, roughly 77% found once. This rearrangement joins TRBV5-1 to TRBJ2-7; TRBD1 might be the D (5 bases). The material sequenced was PBMCs. This clonotype originated in a woman in her thirties or forties in good health and CMV-seropositive. The CDR3 region is CASSQDIYEQYF. The CDR3 DNA is TGCGCCAGCAGCCAGGACATCTACGAGCAGTACTTC. The complete variable domain, with remaining parts taken from reference TRBV5-1 and TRBJ2-7, reads KAGVTQTPRYLIKTRGQQVTLSCSPISGHRSVSWYQQTPGQGLQFLFEYFSETQRNKGNFPGRFSGRQFSNSRSEMNVSTLELGDSALYLCASSQDIYEQYFGPGTRLTVT.